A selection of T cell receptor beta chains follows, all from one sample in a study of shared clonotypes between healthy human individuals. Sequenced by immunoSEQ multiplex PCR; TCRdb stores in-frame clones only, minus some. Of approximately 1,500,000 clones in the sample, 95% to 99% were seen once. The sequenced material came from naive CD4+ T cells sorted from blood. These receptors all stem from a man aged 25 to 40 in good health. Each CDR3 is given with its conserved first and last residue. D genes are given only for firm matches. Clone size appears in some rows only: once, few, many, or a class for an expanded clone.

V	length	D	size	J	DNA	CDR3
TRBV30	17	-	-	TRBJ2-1	TGTGCCTGGAGTTCGGATAGGGGGGGCCGCACCTACAATGAGCAGTTCTTC	CAWSSDRGGRTYNEQFF
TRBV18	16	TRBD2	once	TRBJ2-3	TGTGCCAGCTCACTTAAGACTAGCTCCGCCCGAGATACGCAGTATTTT	CASSLKTSSARDTQYF
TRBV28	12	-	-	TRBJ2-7	TGTGCCAGCACAGGGAGCTCCTACGAGCAGTACTTC	CASTGSSYEQYF
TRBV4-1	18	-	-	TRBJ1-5	TGCGCCAGCAGCCACCAGGACAGACTCATTAATAGCAATCAGCCCCAGCATTTT	CASSHQDRLINSNQPQHF
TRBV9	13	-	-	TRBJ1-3	TGTGCCAGCAGCGCACAGTCTGGAAACACCATATATTTT	CASSAQSGNTIYF
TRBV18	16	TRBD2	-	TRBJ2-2	TGTGCCAGCTCACAGACCCGGGAGGCGGACACCGGGGAGCTGTTTTTT	CASSQTREADTGELFF
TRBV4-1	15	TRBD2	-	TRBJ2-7	TGCGCCAGCAGCCAACCGACTAGCGGGAGGTTTGAGCAGTACTTC	CASSQPTSGRFEQYF
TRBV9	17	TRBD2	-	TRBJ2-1	TGTGCCAGCAGCGTAGACCTAGCGGAAGGTGTTCGCAATGAGCAGTTCTTC	CASSVDLAEGVRNEQFF
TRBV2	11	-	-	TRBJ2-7	TGTGCCAGCAGGGATAGTACCGCGCAGTACTTC	CASRDSTAQYF
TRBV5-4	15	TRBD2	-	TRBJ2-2	TGTGCCAGCAGACCGCGGCGGGAGCTGACCGGGGAGCTGTTTTTT	CASRPRRELTGELFF
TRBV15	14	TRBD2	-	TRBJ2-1	TGTGCCACCAGCAGCGGGAGGGTAGGCAATGAGCAGTTCTTC	CATSSGRVGNEQFF
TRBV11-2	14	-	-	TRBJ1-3	TGTGCCAGCAGCTTAGCCCAGGGACGGAACACCATATATTTT	CASSLAQGRNTIYF
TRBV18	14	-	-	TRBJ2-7	TGTGCCAGCTCACCCGGGACCGCCACCTACGAGCAGTACTTC	CASSPGTATYEQYF
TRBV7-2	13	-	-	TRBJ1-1	TGTGCCAGCAGCCCCTGGTCCAACACTGAAGCTTTCTTT	CASSPWSNTEAFF
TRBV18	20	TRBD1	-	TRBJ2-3	TGTGCCAGCTCACCACCGTACCAGTCGATGGACAGGGGGCAGGCAGATACGCAGTATTTT	CASSPPYQSMDRGQADTQYF
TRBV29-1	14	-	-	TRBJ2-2	TGCAGCGTTTCGCGTCTACCCCACACCGGGGAGCTGTTTTTT	CSVSRLPHTGELFF
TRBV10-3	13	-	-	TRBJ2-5	TGTGCCATCAGTGATCGAGGGAAAGAGACCCAGTACTTC	CAISDRGKETQYF